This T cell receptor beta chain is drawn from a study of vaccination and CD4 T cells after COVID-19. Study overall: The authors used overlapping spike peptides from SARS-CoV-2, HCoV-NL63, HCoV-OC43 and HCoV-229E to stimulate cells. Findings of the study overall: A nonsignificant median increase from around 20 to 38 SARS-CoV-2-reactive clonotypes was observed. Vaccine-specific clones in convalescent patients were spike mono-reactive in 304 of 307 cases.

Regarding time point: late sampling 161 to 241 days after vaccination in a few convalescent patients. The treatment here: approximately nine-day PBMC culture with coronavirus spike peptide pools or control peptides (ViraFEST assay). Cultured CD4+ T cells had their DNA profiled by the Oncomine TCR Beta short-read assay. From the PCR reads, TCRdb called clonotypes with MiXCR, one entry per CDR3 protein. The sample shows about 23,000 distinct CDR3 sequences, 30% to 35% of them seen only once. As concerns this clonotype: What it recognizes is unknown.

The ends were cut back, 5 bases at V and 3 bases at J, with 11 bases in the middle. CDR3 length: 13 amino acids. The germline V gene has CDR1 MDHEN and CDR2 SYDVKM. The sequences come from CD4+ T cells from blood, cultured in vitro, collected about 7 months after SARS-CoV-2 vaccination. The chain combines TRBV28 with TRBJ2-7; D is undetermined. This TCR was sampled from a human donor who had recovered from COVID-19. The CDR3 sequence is CASSGLGGYEQYF. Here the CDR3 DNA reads TGTGCCAGCAGTGGGCTAGGCGGCTACGAGCAGTACTTC.